Described below is a single T cell receptor beta chain sequence and its context. This record comes from a study of cytotoxic CD8 clonotypes in ibrutinib-treated CLL. Study-level background: When averaged across all of the samples, the counts came to approximately 280,000 productive templates and about 100,000 productive rearrangements.

Produced via immunoSEQ multiplex PCR; TCRdb's table is partial and in-frame only. The table shows some 130,000 clones, with around 85% occurring only once. The germline V and J ends were trimmed by 3 bases and 0 bases, with 9 bases remaining between them. Germline CDR1 reads MNHEY; CDR2 reads SMNVEV (reference sequence). The CDR3 extends over 15 amino acids. Sequences were derived from PBMCs, sampled after 24 months of ibrutinib treatment. This chain joins TRBV27 and TRBJ1-5, with TRBD1 as a possible D gene (6 bases). The TCR comes from a human donor with chronic lymphocytic leukemia. The CDR3 sequence is CASSFDRYSNQPQHF. The CDR3 DNA is TGTGCCAGCAGTTTCGACAGGTATAGCAATCAGCCCCAGCATTTT.